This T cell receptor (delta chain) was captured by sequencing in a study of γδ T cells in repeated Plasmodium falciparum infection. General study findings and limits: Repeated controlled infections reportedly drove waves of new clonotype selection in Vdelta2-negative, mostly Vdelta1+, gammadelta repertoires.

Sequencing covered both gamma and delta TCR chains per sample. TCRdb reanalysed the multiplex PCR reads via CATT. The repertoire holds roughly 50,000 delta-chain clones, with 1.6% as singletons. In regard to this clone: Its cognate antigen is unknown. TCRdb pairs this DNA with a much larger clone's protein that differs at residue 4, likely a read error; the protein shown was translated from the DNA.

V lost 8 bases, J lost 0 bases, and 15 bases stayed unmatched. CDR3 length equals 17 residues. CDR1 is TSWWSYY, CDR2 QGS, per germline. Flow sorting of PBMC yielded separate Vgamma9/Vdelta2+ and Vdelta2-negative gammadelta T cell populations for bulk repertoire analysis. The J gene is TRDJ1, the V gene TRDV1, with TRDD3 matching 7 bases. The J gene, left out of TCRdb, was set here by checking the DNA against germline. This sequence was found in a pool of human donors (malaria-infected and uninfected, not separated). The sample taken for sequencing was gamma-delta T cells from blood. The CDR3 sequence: CALWGIGGDLYTDKLIF. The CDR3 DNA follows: TGTGCTCTTTGGGGAATAGGGGGGGATCTGTACACCGATAAACTCATCTTT.